This T cell receptor (beta chain) is from a study of blood T cell repertoires in COVID-19. Study at large: There were acute and convalescent COVID-19 samples, and they came from the United States, Italy and Spain. In each case, the material was cDNA or gDNA derived from T cells, B-cell-depleted T cells, or PBMCs.

The Seattle patients joined while their infection was active and were tracked longitudinally afterward. Original handling: Estimation of nucleated cell counts was performed using reference gene primer amplification. Only in-frame clones appear in the TCRdb table, and some are missing; sequencing was by immunoSEQ multiplex PCR. V and J calls and clone size are given by that table; D and trimming were obtained from the DNA. The data hold hundreds of thousands of clones, with roughly 87% observed a single time. The sample comprised peripheral blood. This sequence was found in a man between 18 and 35 years old with COVID-19, enrolled during active disease.

The CDR3 protein is CAISDLREAGNTIYF. CDR3 DNA: TGTGCCATCAGTGATCTGAGAGAGGCTGGAAACACCATATATTTT. The V gene is TRBV10-3, the J gene TRBJ1-3; D gene ambiguous. V was clipped by 3 bases and J by 2 bases, with 11 bases between them. CDR3 size: 15 residues. Germline V gene lookup returns CDR1 ENHRY and CDR2 SYGVKD.